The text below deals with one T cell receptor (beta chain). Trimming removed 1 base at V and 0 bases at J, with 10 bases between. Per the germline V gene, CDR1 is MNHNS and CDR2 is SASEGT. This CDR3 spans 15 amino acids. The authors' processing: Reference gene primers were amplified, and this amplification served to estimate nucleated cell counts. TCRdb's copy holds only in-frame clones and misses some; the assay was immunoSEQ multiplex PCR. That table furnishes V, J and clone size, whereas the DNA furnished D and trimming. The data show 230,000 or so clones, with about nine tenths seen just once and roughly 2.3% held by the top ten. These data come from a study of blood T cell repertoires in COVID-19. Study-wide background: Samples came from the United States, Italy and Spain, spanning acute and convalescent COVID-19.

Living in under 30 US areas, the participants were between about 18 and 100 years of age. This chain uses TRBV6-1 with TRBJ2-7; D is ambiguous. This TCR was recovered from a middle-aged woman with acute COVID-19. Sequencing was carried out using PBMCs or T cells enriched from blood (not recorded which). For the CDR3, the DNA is TGTGCCAGCAGTGAAGGGCTTAAAATCTCCTACGAGCAGTACTTC. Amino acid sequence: CASSEGLKISYEQYF.